This T cell receptor beta chain is from a study of CD8 T cells in ankylosing spondylitis. Construction of TCR beta libraries was performed using quantitative 5'-RACE with molecular barcodes. Each CDR3 protein is one row after TCRdb ran MiXCR on the 5' RACE reads. The table shows under 250,000 distinct CDR3 sequences, with more than 25% occurring only once. Notes on the study in general: About 8 highly homologous variants made up a TCR beta motif, and this motif appeared characteristic of ankylosing spondylitis blood. The authors reported significant enrichment of disease-linked clones in matched ankylosing spondylitis synovial fluid. Disease-linked clones bore a CD8+ phenotype and were relatively rare in peripheral blood.

Germline values: CDR1 SQVTM, CDR2 ANQGSEA. The length of the CDR3 is 11 residues. About this clonotype itself: Its antigen is not identified. At one of its ends the junction is not consistent with the germline gene, which may arise from a read error.

This TCR was recovered from a male donor with ankylosing spondylitis or in good health (not recorded which). V and J are TRBV29-1 and TRBJ2-7, with 7 bases fitting TRBD2. Sequences were obtained from blood, either unsorted or a sorted T cell fraction (not recorded which). This chain's CDR3 is CSVHTRGEQCF. The DNA of the CDR3 is TGCAGCGTGCACACTCGGGGGGAGCAGTGCTTC.